This entry lists 21 T cell receptor beta chains sequenced from one sample in a study of blood T cell repertoires in COVID-19. Here immunoSEQ multiplex PCR was the method, and the copy in TCRdb shows in-frame clones only, minus some. Altogether 250,000 to 300,000 clones are present, over 75% being singletons, with the ten largest covering around 9.6%. The sample taken for sequencing was peripheral blood. All receptors derive from a woman in her 70s with COVID-19, enrolled during active disease.

The V gene is TRBV3-1 (or the pseudogene TRBV3-2), the J gene TRBJ2-1; TRBD2 aligns across 7 bases. CDR3 size: 15 residues. The V gene's germline CDR1 is LGHDT and CDR2 YNNKEL (reference sequence). The junction had 5 bases not matched to a gene; V was cut back by 1 base and J by 5 bases. CDR3 DNA: TGTGCCAGCAGCCAAGGAGCGGGAATGGACAATGAGCAGTTCTTC. Encoded protein: CASSQGAGMDNEQFF.

The chain couples TRBV5-4 to TRBJ2-5, with TRBD2 identical over 7 bases. The V and J ends lost 0 bases and 5 bases, in that order; junction bases with no gene match: 10. Per the germline V gene, CDR1 is SGHNT and CDR2 is YYREEE (reference sequence). This CDR3 has 16 amino acids. DNA of the CDR3: TGTGCCAGCAGCTTGGTGCGGGGGAGAGTAGGGGAGACCCAGTACTTC. Residues: CASSLVRGRVGETQYF.

V is TRBV20-1 and J is TRBJ2-5; D possibly corresponds to TRBD2 (6 bases). V lost 3 bases and J lost 5, with 13 bases in between. This CDR3 is 13 amino acids long. The germline V gene has CDR1 DFQATT and CDR2 SNEGSKA (reference sequence). CDR3 nucleotides: TGCAGTGCTAGTGGCGGGACCGGGGAGACCCAGTACTTC. Translated, it gives CSASGGTGETQYF.

The CDR3 DNA follows: TGTGCCAGTAGTATAGGGGAGGGGATGAGCACTGAAGCTTTCTTT. Protein sequence: CASSIGEGMSTEAFF. The rearrangement joins TRBV19 to TRBJ1-1; the D gene is possibly TRBD1 (5 bases). There are 15 residues in the CDR3. Trimming took 1 base from V and 4 from J, leaving 13 bases between them. Germline V gene data show CDR1 as LNHDA and CDR2 as SQIVND (reference sequence).

This clone was seen a few times. The identical CDR3 is also encoded by other nucleotide sequences in the sample. The rearrangement joins TRBV19 to TRBJ1-5, with TRBD1 matching over 8 bases. V lost 4 bases to trimming and J lost 2 bases; unmatched junction nucleotides: 1. This CDR3 has 14 amino acids. Germline V CDR1 and CDR2: LNHDA, SQIVND (reference sequence). The CDR3 loop reads CASSKGQGNQPQHF. The CDR3 DNA sequence: TGTGCCAGTAGTAAGGGACAGGGCAATCAGCCCCAGCATTTT.

The rearrangement links TRBV28 to TRBJ1-1; tentative D call: TRBD1 (5 bases). This CDR3 is 14 amino acids long. Per the germline V gene, CDR1 is MDHEN and CDR2 is SYDVKM. V gave up 1 base and J gave up 5 bases, with 11 bases separating them. Here the CDR3 reads CASSLSRGGTEAFF. The CDR3 bases are TGTGCCAGCAGTTTATCCCGGGGGGGGACTGAAGCTTTCTTT.

The sample holds one count of this clone. J is TRBJ2-7 and V is TRBV19; TRBD1 matches at 7 bases. V gave up 9 bases and J gave up 3 bases; unmatched junction bases: 17. Germline CDR1 is LNHDA and CDR2 is SQIVND (reference sequence). This CDR3 is 16 amino acids long. DNA of the CDR3: TGTGCCAGCGGGACAGCAGGTTTCTCTTCGCGCTACGAGCAGTACTTC. It specifies CASGTAGFSSRYEQYF.

The chain couples TRBV19 to TRBJ1-5; 7 nucleotides align to TRBD1. The length of the CDR3 is 15 residues. V lost 4 bases to trimming and J lost 2 bases; unmatched junction nucleotides: 5. Germline loops: CDR1 LNHDA, CDR2 SQIVND (reference sequence). The CDR3 DNA follows: TGTGCCAGTAGTAAAAACAGGGGTGGCAATCAGCCCCAGCATTTT. Amino acid sequence: CASSKNRGGNQPQHF.

About this clone itself: This same CDR3 is encoded by further DNA sequences in the sample. The chain combines TRBV12-3 or TRBV12-4 with TRBJ2-5; no firm D call. Trimming took off 2 bases at V and 5 bases at J, with 6 bases between the two ends. The CDR3 is 12 residues long. The CDR3 DNA sequence: TGTGCCAGCAGTTTACAGGTGGAGACCCAGTACTTC. Translated, it gives CASSLQVETQYF.

The chain has TRBV7-2 and TRBJ2-3; 7 nucleotides align to TRBD2. The junction had 15 bases not matched to a gene; V was cut back by 6 bases and J by 0 bases. CDR1 and CDR2 from the germline V gene are SGHTA and FQGNSA. The CDR3 length is 18 residues. The CDR3 here is CASRRRGLADTSTDTQYF. The CDR3 DNA reads TGTGCCAGCAGAAGAAGGGGTCTAGCGGACACTAGCACAGATACGCAGTATTTT.

For this clone: Other DNA sequences from this sample encode an identical CDR3 as well. This rearrangement joins TRBV30 to TRBJ1-5; possible D gene TRBD1, 5 bases. V was clipped by 0 bases and J by 5 bases, with 8 bases between them. CDR3 length: 13 amino acids. Germline V gene sequence: CDR1 GTSNPN, CDR2 SVGIG (reference sequence). This CDR3 reads CAWSVQDDQPQHF. CDR3 bases: TGTGCCTGGAGTGTACAGGACGATCAGCCCCAGCATTTT.

The CDR3 is CASSAGGQNYGYTF. For the CDR3, the DNA is TGTGCCAGCAGTGCAGGGGGTCAAAACTATGGCTACACCTTC. This chain links TRBV28 with TRBJ1-2, with 7 bases that match TRBD1. The CDR3 loop spans 14 amino acids. V lost 5 bases and J lost 2; bases outside the gene matches: 5. Per the germline V gene, CDR1 is MDHEN and CDR2 is SYDVKM.

The V gene is TRBV12-3 or TRBV12-4, the J gene TRBJ2-3; TRBD2 is a possible D gene (5 bases). Between the trimmed V and J ends, which lost 6 bases and 6 bases, there was a span of 7 bases. The CDR3 loop spans 11 amino acids. CDR3: CASSPSDTQYF. The CDR3 DNA follows: TGTGCCAGCAGCCCTAGCGATACGCAGTATTTT.

The rearrangement joins TRBV28 to TRBJ2-5; tentative D call: TRBD1 (5 bases). The germline V gene has CDR1 MDHEN and CDR2 SYDVKM. The CDR3 is made up of 13 amino acids. V lost 4 bases, J lost 2 bases, and 8 bases lay in between. The CDR3 DNA reads TGTGCCAGCAGTTGGGGCCGACAAGAGACCCAGTACTTC. It codes for CASSWGRQETQYF.

The chain recombines TRBV4-1 with TRBJ2-7; the D is unclear. CDR3 length equals 15 residues. Germline CDR1 reads MGHRA; CDR2 reads YSYEKL. V was shortened by 1 base and J by 4 bases, with 14 bases between the two germline ends. The CDR3 nucleotides are TGCGCCAGCAGCCAAGCACGGGTATCCCCGTACGAGCAGTACTTC. As protein: CASSQARVSPYEQYF.

The V call is TRBV5-8, the J call TRBJ1-5; a weak D match, TRBD1 (5 bases). CDR1 and CDR2 (germline): SGHTS, YDEGEE. The CDR3 length is 16 residues. With 6 bases removed from V and 4 bases from J, the gap between germline ends came to 20 bases. In DNA, the CDR3 is TGTGCCAGCAACCTCGGGACTTTTTGGGGTAATCAGCCCCAGCATTTT. Protein: CASNLGTFWGNQPQHF.

V is TRBV6-5 and J is TRBJ1-1, with D possibly matching TRBD1 (5 bases). Trimming pared 6 bases from V and 4 bases from J, leaving 15 bases between. The CDR3 contains 14 residues. The germline CDR1 and CDR2 sequences are MNHEY and SVGAGI. The CDR3 bases are TGTGCCAGCAGCCGATCAGGGTTGGGCACTGAAGCTTTCTTT. Its protein product is CASSRSGLGTEAFF.

This clone showed up just a few times. This chain joins TRBV2 and TRBJ2-7; TRBD2 matches at 8 bases. This CDR3 is built from 14 residues. J gave up 4 bases and V 6 bases, and 8 bases lay outside the gene matches. The germline V gene has CDR1 SNHLY and CDR2 FYNNEI. The CDR3 DNA is TGTGCCAGCAGAGCCGGGACTAGTACTTACGAGCAGTACTTC. Its protein is CASRAGTSTYEQYF.

This sequence joins TRBV16 and TRBJ1-3; D is unclear. V lost 1 base and J 1 base, leaving 2 bases between the germline ends. The CDR3 has 13 amino acids. In germline, CDR1 is KGHSY, CDR2 FQNENV. CDR3 protein: CASSQLSGNTIYF. The CDR3 DNA reads TGTGCCAGCAGCCAATTATCTGGAAACACCATATATTTT.

The rearrangement links TRBV30 to TRBJ2-3; 12 bases are a match to TRBD2. V lost 5 bases and J lost 0; bases outside the gene matches: 3. The CDR3 runs 15 residues. CDR1 and CDR2 from the germline V gene are GTSNPN and SVGIG (reference sequence). CDR3 sequence (DNA): TGTGCCTGGGCCGGGACTAGCGGGAGCACAGATACGCAGTATTTT. Translated, it gives CAWAGTSGSTDTQYF.

The V call is TRBV28, the J call TRBJ1-2; D might be TRBD1 (5 bases). CDR3 length: 17 residues. With 5 bases removed from V and 0 bases from J, the gap between germline ends came to 19 bases. Germline V gives CDR1 MDHEN, CDR2 SYDVKM. CDR3 in amino acids: CASSPWGLSRANYGYTF. The CDR3 DNA reads TGTGCCAGCAGTCCCTGGGGCCTAAGCAGGGCTAACTATGGCTACACCTTC.